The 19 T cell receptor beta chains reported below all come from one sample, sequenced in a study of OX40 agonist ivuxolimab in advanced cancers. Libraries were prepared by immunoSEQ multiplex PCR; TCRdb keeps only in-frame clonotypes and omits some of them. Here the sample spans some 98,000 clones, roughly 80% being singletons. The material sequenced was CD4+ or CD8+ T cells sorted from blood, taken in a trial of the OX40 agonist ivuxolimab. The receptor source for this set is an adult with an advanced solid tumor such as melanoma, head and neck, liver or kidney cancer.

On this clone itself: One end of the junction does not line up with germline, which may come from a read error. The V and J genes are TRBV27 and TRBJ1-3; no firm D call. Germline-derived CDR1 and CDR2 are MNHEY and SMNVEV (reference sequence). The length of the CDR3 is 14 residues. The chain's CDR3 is CACNPAHSGNTLYF. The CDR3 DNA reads TGTGCCTGCAACCCGGCCCACTCTGGAAACACCTTATATTTT.

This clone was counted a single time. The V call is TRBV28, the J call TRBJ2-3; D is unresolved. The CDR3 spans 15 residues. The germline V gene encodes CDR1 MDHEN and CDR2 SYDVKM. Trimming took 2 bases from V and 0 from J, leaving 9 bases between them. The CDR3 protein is CASSLMVDSTDTQYF. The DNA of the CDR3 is TGTGCCAGCAGTTTAATGGTTGACAGCACAGATACGCAGTATTTT.

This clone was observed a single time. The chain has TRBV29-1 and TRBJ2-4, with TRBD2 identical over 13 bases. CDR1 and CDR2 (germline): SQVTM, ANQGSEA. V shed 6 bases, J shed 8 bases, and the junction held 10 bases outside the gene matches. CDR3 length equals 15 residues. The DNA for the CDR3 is TGCAGCGTAGGGACTAGCGGGAACTTCGGGGACATTCAGTACTTC. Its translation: CSVGTSGNFGDIQYF.

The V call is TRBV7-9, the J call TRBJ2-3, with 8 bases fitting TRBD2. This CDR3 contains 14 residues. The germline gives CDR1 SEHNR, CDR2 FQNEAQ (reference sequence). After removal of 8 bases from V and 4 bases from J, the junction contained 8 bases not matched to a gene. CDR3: CASGRTSRSDTQYF. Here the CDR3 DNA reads TGTGCCAGCGGTAGGACTAGCAGATCAGATACGCAGTATTTT. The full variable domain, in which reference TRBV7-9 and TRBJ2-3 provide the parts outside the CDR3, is DTGVSQNPRHKITKRGQNVTFRCDPISEHNRLYWYRQTLGQGPEFLTYFQNEAQLEKSRLLSDRFSAERPKGSFSTLEIQRTEQGDSAMYLCASGRTSRSDTQYFGPGTRLTVL.

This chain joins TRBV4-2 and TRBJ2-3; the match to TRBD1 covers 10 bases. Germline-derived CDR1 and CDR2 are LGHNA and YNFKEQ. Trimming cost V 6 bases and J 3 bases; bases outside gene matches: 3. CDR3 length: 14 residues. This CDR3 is CASRGQGGTDTQYF. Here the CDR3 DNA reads TGTGCCAGCAGAGGACAGGGGGGAACAGATACGCAGTATTTT.

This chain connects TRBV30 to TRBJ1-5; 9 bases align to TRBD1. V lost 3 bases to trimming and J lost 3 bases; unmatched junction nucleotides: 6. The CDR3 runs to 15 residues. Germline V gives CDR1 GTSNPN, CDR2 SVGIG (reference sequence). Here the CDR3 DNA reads TGTGCCTGGAGCCGACAGGGGGGACACAATCAGCCCCAGCATTTT. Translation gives CAWSRQGGHNQPQHF.

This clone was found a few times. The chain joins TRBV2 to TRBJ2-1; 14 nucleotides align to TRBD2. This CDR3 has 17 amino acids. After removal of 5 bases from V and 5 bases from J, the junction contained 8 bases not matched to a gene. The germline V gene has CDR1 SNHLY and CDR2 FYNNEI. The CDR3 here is CASSPYGLAGGHNEQFF. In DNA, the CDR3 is TGTGCCAGCAGTCCCTACGGACTAGCGGGGGGCCACAATGAGCAGTTCTTC.

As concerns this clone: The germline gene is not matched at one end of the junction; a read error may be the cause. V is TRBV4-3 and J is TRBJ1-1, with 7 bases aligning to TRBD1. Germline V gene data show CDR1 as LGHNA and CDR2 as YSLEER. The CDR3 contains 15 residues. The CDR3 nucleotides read TGCGCCAACAGCCTCAACAGGGGCTCTTTGGGTGAAGCTTTCTTT. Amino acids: CANSLNRGSLGEAFF.

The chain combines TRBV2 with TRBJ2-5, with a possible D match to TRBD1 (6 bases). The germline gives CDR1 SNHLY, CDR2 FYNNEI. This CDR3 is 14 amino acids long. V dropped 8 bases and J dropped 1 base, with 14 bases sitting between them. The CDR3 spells CASQGTGGQETQYF. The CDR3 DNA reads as TGTGCCAGCCAGGGGACCGGCGGCCAAGAGACCCAGTACTTC. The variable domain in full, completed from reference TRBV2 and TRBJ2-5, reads EPEVTQTPSHQVTQMGQEVILRCVPISNHLYFYWYRQILGQKVEFLVSFYNNEISEKSEIFDDQFSVERPDGSNFTLKIRSTKLEDSAMYFCASQGTGGQETQYFGPGTRLLVL.

The CDR3 protein is CASSPAGAGTGELFF. The CDR3 DNA reads TGTGCCAGCTCACCAGCGGGGGCAGGAACCGGGGAGCTGTTTTTT. The V gene is TRBV18, the J gene TRBJ2-2; tentative D call: TRBD2 (7 bases). This CDR3 region has 15 residues. Germline-derived CDR1 and CDR2 are KGHSH and LQKENI. The ends were cut back, 2 bases at V and 5 bases at J, with 12 bases in the middle.

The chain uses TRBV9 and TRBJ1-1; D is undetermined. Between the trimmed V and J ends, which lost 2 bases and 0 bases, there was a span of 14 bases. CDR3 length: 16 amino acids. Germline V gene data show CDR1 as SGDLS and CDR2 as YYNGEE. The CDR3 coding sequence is TGTGCCAGCAGCGTGGTACCCGATACTATGAACACTGAAGCTTTCTTT. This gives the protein CASSVVPDTMNTEAFF.

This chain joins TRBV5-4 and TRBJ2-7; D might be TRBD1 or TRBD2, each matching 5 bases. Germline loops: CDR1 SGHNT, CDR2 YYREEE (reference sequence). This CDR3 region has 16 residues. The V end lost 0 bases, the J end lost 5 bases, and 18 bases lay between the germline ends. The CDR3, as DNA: TGTGCCAGCAGCTTGGGAGCTGGGGAAGGGGACCACGAGCAGTACTTC. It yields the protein CASSLGAGEGDHEQYF.

CDR3 residues: CATSRDRARYEQYF. The CDR3 DNA reads TGTGCCACCAGCAGAGATCGGGCAAGATACGAGCAGTACTTC. This rearrangement joins TRBV15 to TRBJ2-7; D unresolved. The length of the CDR3 is 14 residues. Trimming took 0 bases from V and 4 from J, leaving 10 bases between them. Germline V gives CDR1 LNHNV, CDR2 YYDKDF (reference sequence).

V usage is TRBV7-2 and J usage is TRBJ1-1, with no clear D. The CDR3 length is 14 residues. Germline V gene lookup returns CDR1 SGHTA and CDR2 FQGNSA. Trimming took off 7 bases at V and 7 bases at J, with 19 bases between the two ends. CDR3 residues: CASIPVGMNSEAFF. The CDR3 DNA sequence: TGTGCCAGCATCCCTGTGGGGATGAATAGTGAAGCTTTCTTT.

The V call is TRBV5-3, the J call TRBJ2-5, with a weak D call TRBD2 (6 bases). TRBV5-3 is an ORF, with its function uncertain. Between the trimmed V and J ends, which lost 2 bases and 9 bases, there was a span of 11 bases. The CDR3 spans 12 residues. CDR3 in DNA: TGTGCCAGAAGCTTAGGACGGAGGGCCCAGTACTTC. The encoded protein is CARSLGRRAQYF.

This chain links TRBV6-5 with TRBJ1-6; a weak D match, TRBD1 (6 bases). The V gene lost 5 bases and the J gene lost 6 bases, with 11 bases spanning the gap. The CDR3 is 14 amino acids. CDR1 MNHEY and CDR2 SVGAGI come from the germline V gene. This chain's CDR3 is CASSPQGFNSPLHF. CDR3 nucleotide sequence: TGTGCCAGCAGTCCACAGGGTTTTAATTCACCCCTCCACTTT.

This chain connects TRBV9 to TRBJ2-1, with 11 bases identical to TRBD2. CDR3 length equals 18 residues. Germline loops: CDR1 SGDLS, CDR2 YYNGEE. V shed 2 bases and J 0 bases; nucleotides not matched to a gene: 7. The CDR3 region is CASSVASGGPCSYNEQFF. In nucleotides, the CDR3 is TGTGCCAGCAGCGTGGCTAGCGGGGGGCCGTGCTCCTACAATGAGCAGTTCTTC.

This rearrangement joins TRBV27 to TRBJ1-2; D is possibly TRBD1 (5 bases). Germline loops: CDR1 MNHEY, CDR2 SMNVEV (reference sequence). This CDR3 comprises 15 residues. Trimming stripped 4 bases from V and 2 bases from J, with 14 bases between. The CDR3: CASSSGGALNYGYTF. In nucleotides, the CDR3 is TGTGCCAGCAGTTCCGGTGGGGCCCTCAACTATGGCTACACCTTC.

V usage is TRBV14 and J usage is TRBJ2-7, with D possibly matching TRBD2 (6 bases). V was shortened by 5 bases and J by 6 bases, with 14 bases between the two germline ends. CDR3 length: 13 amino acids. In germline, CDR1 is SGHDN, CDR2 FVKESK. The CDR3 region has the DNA TGTGCCAGCAGCTTCCGCCGGGGAGGCGAGCAGTACTTC. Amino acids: CASSFRRGGEQYF. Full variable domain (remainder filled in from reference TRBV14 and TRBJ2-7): EAGVTQFPSHSVIEKGQTVTLRCDPISGHDNLYWYRRVMGKEIKFLLHFVKESKQDESGMPNNRFLAERTGGTYSTLKVQPAELEDSGVYFCASSFRRGGEQYFGPGTRLTVT.